In this sample, the clone carrying this T cell receptor (beta chain) turned up once. This sample was taken from a study of patients and donors after allogeneic stem cell transplantation. TCRdb re-called the RT-PCR reads with MiXCR, one entry per CDR3 protein. The sample includes 150,000 to 200,000 distinct CDR3 sequences, more than 35% of them seen just once. The TCR was taken from a human donor who was either an allogeneic HSCT recipient or a stem cell or donor lymphocyte infusion donor (not recorded which). It is not recorded whose cells these are; they may come from a transplant donor. Sequencing was done on a sample of blood, either unsorted or a sorted T cell fraction (not recorded which).

The CDR3 DNA reads as TGTGCCAGCAGCAAAGGGGGACAGTATAATAGGGATGAGCAGTTCTTC. It yields the protein CASSKGGQYNRDEQFF. The genes are TRBV21-1 and TRBJ2-1; no DNA check was done on the table's D call, TRBD1. TRBV21-1 is termed a pseudogene. CDR3 length: 16 residues.